One and the same sample provided the 28 T cell receptor beta chains below, sequenced in a study of cytomegalovirus exposure and HLA in healthy donors. The protocol was immunoSEQ multiplex PCR, while the TCRdb copy is restricted to in-frame clones and leaves out a portion. The profile shows fewer than 400,000 clones, approximately 85% of them singletons. The source material was PBMCs. All receptors derive from a man younger than 40 in good health and CMV-seronegative.

The chain combines TRBV19 with TRBJ2-7; 9 bases align to TRBD2. The germline V gene encodes CDR1 LNHDA and CDR2 SQIVND (reference sequence). This CDR3 is built from 14 residues. V shed 5 bases and J 12 bases; nucleotides not matched to a gene: 14. CDR3 coding DNA: TGTGCCAGTAGTTCTATCCACGGCGGGAGGGAGTTGTACTTC. It yields the protein CASSSIHGGRELYF.

V is TRBV4-1 and J is TRBJ1-4; no clear D gene. The CDR3 length is 15 residues. In germline, CDR1 is MGHRA, CDR2 YSYEKL. The V gene lost 2 bases and the J gene lost 5 bases, with 12 bases spanning the gap. CDR3 region: CASSQSRRSNEKLFF. CDR3 coding DNA: TGCGCCAGCAGCCAAAGTCGGCGGTCAAATGAAAAACTGTTTTTT.

This sequence joins TRBV7-8 and TRBJ2-5; 7 bases are shared with TRBD2. Germline V gives CDR1 SGHVS, CDR2 FQNEAQ. This CDR3 is built from 19 residues. With V trimmed by 5 bases and J by 5 bases, 23 bases remained unmatched. Here the CDR3 DNA reads TGTGCCAGCAGCCCAATTATGGGGACTGACGGGGGGAGCCGGGAGACCCAGTACTTC. Its translation is CASSPIMGTDGGSRETQYF.

This clone was recorded only once. This chain uses TRBV7-2 with TRBJ1-6; the D gene is possibly TRBD1 (5 bases). The V and J ends lost 5 bases and 5 bases respectively, with 13 bases between them. The germline V gene has CDR1 SGHTA and CDR2 FQGNSA. The CDR3 is 15 amino acids. CDR3 sequence: CASSLRQSDNSPLHF. Written as DNA, the CDR3 is TGTGCCAGCAGCCTCCGACAGTCCGATAATTCACCCCTCCACTTT.

This clone was seen just once. The chain couples TRBV15 to TRBJ2-5; D is perhaps TRBD1 (6 bases). The CDR3 is 14 residues long. Germline-derived CDR1 and CDR2 are LNHNV and YYDKDF (reference sequence). With 0 bases removed from V and 2 bases from J, the gap between germline ends came to 7 bases. The CDR3 loop is CATSRDQGQETQYF. In nucleotides, the CDR3 is TGTGCCACCAGCAGAGATCAGGGGCAAGAGACCCAGTACTTC.

The V gene is TRBV7-9, the J gene TRBJ1-2; 10 bases align to TRBD1. The ends lost 5 bases at V and 3 bases at J; junction bases unmatched: 9. CDR1 is SEHNR and CDR2 is FQNEAQ in the germline V gene (reference sequence). The CDR3 contains 16 residues. Here the CDR3 reads CASSPWTGGEDYGYTF. For the CDR3, the DNA is TGTGCCAGCAGCCCGTGGACAGGGGGAGAAGACTATGGCTACACCTTC.

A few counts support this clone. V gene TRBV30 combines with J gene TRBJ2-3; 10 bases match TRBD2. The CDR3 sequence is 16 residues long. Trimming took 0 bases from V and 2 from J; bases not matched to a gene: 5. CDR1 is GTSNPN and CDR2 is SVGIG in the germline V gene (reference sequence). Written as DNA, the CDR3 is TGTGCCTGGAGTGTATTTAGCGGGGGGACCACAGATACGCAGTATTTT. Its translation: CAWSVFSGGTTDTQYF.

V usage is TRBV30 and J usage is TRBJ1-5, with TRBD1 as a possible D gene (6 bases). The V end was cut by 2 bases, the J end by 4 bases, with 9 bases between. The germline V gene encodes CDR1 GTSNPN and CDR2 SVGIG (reference sequence). The CDR3 is 13 residues long. CDR3 nucleotides: TGTGCCTGGAGTAACAGGGCAAATCAGCCCCAGCATTTT. This sequence encodes CAWSNRANQPQHF.

This clone appeared a few times. The CDR3 nucleotides read TGTGCCTGGACGACTGCTCGCCTGTCACCCCTCCACTTT. Translated: CAWTTARLSPLHF. The genes are TRBV30 and TRBJ1-6; D is uncertain. The CDR3 runs 13 residues. Trimming took 4 bases from V and 10 from J, leaving 14 bases between them. CDR1 and CDR2 from the germline V gene are GTSNPN and SVGIG (reference sequence).

This clone has only one observation. J is TRBJ1-1 and V is TRBV11-2; no clear D. Trimming cost V 2 bases and J 1 base, with 11 bases left between them. The germline V gene has CDR1 SGHAT and CDR2 FQNNGV. CDR3 length: 15 residues. The CDR3 loop reads CASSLLHTSNTEAFF. CDR3 DNA sequence: TGTGCCAGCAGCTTACTTCATACTTCGAACACTGAAGCTTTCTTT.

The rearrangement uses TRBV19 and TRBJ1-1, with a weak D call TRBD1 (6 bases). Germline V gene sequence: CDR1 LNHDA, CDR2 SQIVND (reference sequence). This CDR3 is 16 amino acids long. V lost 5 bases to trimming and J lost 4 bases, with 20 bases between them. CDR3 nucleotides: TGTGCCAGTAGTGCCTTCACAGGGAGTCGACGCACTGAAGCTTTCTTT. Residues: CASSAFTGSRRTEAFF. Looking up the rest from reference TRBV19 and TRBJ1-1 gives the full variable domain: DGGITQSPKYLFRKEGQNVTLSCEQNLNHDAMYWYRQDPGQGLRLIYYSQIVNDFQKGDIAEGYSVSREKKESFPLTVTSAQKNPTAFYLCASSAFTGSRRTEAFFGQGTRLTVV.

The V and J genes are TRBV6-6 and TRBJ2-7, with D unresolved. CDR3 length equals 11 residues. The V end lost 6 bases, the J end lost 3 bases, and 6 bases lay between the germline ends. Germline V lookup: CDR1 MNHNY, CDR2 SVGAGI (reference sequence). The CDR3 sequence: CASSPYYEQYF. The CDR3 nucleotides read TGTGCCAGCAGCCCTTACTACGAGCAGTACTTC.

The V gene is TRBV7-2, the J gene TRBJ1-4; D call uncertain. Trimming cost V 1 base and J 8 bases, with 17 bases left between them. Germline V lookup: CDR1 SGHTA, CDR2 FQGNSA. The CDR3 spans 16 residues. This CDR3 is CASSLVPPSSLEKLFF. CDR3 nucleotide sequence: TGTGCCAGCAGCTTAGTCCCGCCCTCTAGTTTGGAAAAACTGTTTTTT.

The V call is TRBV25-1, the J call TRBJ2-2; D gene unclear. Germline CDR1 reads MGHDK; CDR2 reads SYGVNS. V was pared by 5 bases and J by 6 bases, with 19 bases between. This CDR3 spans 16 amino acids. CDR3 nucleotide sequence: TGTGCCAGCAGTCCTTTCTCATTAGAATTAGCCGGGGAGCTGTTTTTT. Its protein is CASSPFSLELAGELFF.

This clone was counted a single time. The chain employs TRBV7-9 and TRBJ1-2; D gene ambiguous. The CDR3 is made up of 13 amino acids. The germline V gene has CDR1 SEHNR and CDR2 FQNEAQ (reference sequence). V dropped 8 bases and J dropped 0 bases, with 10 bases sitting between them. The CDR3 region is CASFGQANYGYTF. The CDR3 DNA sequence: TGTGCCAGCTTTGGGCAAGCTAACTATGGCTACACCTTC. Together with reference TRBV7-9 and TRBJ1-2, the CDR3 gives the full variable domain: DTGVSQNPRHKITKRGQNVTFRCDPISEHNRLYWYRQTLGQGPEFLTYFQNEAQLEKSRLLSDRFSAERPKGSFSTLEIQRTEQGDSAMYLCASFGQANYGYTFGSGTRLTVV.

CDR3 nucleotides: TGTGCCACCAACCCCGGAGAGGGCACTGAAGCTTTCTTT. Its protein is CATNPGEGTEAFF. The chain links TRBV10-3 to TRBJ1-1, with D unclear. The CDR3 spans 13 residues. Deletions cut 10 bases from V and 4 bases from J, with 16 bases between. CDR1 is ENHRY and CDR2 is SYGVKD in the germline V gene.

This clone was seen just once. V and J are TRBV5-4 and TRBJ2-7; 8 nucleotides match TRBD1. CDR1 and CDR2 (germline): SGHNT, YYREEE (reference sequence). V dropped 4 bases and J dropped 3; count of bases not matched to a gene: 12. This CDR3 is 16 amino acids long. CDR3: CASSVGPGQELYEQYF. The DNA of the CDR3 is TGTGCCAGCAGCGTAGGCCCGGGACAGGAACTCTACGAGCAGTACTTC.

V usage is TRBV19 and J usage is TRBJ2-7; 8 nucleotides agree with TRBD1. After removal of 0 bases from V and 2 bases from J, the junction contained 6 bases not matched to a gene. The CDR3 has 16 residues. The germline CDR1 and CDR2 sequences are LNHDA and SQIVND (reference sequence). CDR3 DNA: TGTGCCAGTAGTATAGATAAGAGACAGGGGACCTACGAGCAGTACTTC. Amino acid sequence: CASSIDKRQGTYEQYF.

The chain carries TRBV7-8 and TRBJ2-3, with TRBD2 matching 8 bases. CDR3 size: 19 residues. CDR1 is SGHVS, CDR2 FQNEAQ, per germline. Trimming cost V 2 bases and J 4 bases; bases outside gene matches: 17. In nucleotides, the CDR3 is TGTGCCAGCAGCTTATGGGGGCGGCCGGCGGGGGGAAGGGCAGATACGCAGTATTTT. Translating gives CASSLWGRPAGGRADTQYF.

The V gene is TRBV27, the J gene TRBJ2-1; 9 bases align to TRBD1. Trimming cost V 6 bases and J 6 bases; bases outside gene matches: 6. Germline values: CDR1 MNHEY, CDR2 SMNVEV (reference sequence). This CDR3 region has 14 residues. As DNA, the CDR3 is TGTGCCAGCAGGCGGACAGGGGACGGCAATGAGCAGTTCTTC. Translating it yields CASRRTGDGNEQFF.

The chain employs TRBV6-5 and TRBJ2-2; possible D gene TRBD1, 6 bases. The CDR3 extends over 13 amino acids. The V and J ends lost 6 bases and 6 bases respectively, with 11 bases between them. Germline-derived CDR1 and CDR2 are MNHEY and SVGAGI. CDR3 nucleotide sequence: TGTGCCAGCAGCCTACAGGGTTCCGGGGAGCTGTTTTTT. Its translation is CASSLQGSGELFF.

V gene TRBV5-1 combines with J gene TRBJ2-7, with a possible D match to TRBD1 (5 bases). CDR3 length equals 14 residues. The germline gives CDR1 SGHRS, CDR2 YFSETQ. The V gene lost 4 bases and the J gene lost 3 bases, with 14 bases spanning the gap. The CDR3, as DNA: TGCGCCAGCAGCCCGGACACAATTTACTACGAGCAGTACTTC. It codes for CASSPDTIYYEQYF.

The chain recombines TRBV12-5 with TRBJ2-7, with 7 bases identical to TRBD1. Looked up from germline, CDR1 is LGHNT and CDR2 is FRNRAP. V was pared by 1 base and J by 2 bases, with 5 bases of the junction left unmatched. This CDR3 has 15 residues. In DNA form, the CDR3 reads TGTGCTAGTGGTTTGGGTGACAGGGTTACCTACGAGCAGTACTTC. Its protein is CASGLGDRVTYEQYF.

The chain carries TRBV4-1 and TRBJ2-4, with a weak D call TRBD1 (6 bases). Trimming removed 2 bases at V and 3 bases at J, with 14 bases between. This CDR3 is built from 16 residues. Germline V gives CDR1 MGHRA, CDR2 YSYEKL. The CDR3 nucleotides are TGCGCCAGCAGCCAACCGCGACAGGCAGACAAAAACATTCAGTACTTC. Its translation: CASSQPRQADKNIQYF.

This chain joins TRBV6-1 and TRBJ1-5; a weak D match, TRBD1 (6 bases). The CDR3 contains 15 residues. V lost 5 bases and J 7 bases, leaving 18 bases between the germline ends. CDR1 is MNHNS, CDR2 SASEGT, per germline. The CDR3 region has the DNA TGTGCCAGCAGTACCCCCGGGACAAGGGGGCAGCCCCAGCATTTT. As protein: CASSTPGTRGQPQHF.

The chain recombines TRBV7-9 with TRBJ1-3, with a possible D match to TRBD1 (5 bases). The CDR3 has 15 residues. Germline V gene lookup returns CDR1 SEHNR and CDR2 FQNEAQ (reference sequence). V was cut by 5 bases and J by 0 bases, with 11 bases left in between. Here the CDR3 DNA reads TGTGCCAGCAGCCAAGGACAAGGCTCTGGAAACACCATATATTTT. This codes for CASSQGQGSGNTIYF.

This clone came up once. The chain uses TRBV7-9 and TRBJ1-2; 8 nucleotides match TRBD1. The germline V gene encodes CDR1 SEHNR and CDR2 FQNEAQ (reference sequence). The CDR3 loop spans 16 amino acids. V lost 5 bases and J lost 7; bases outside the gene matches: 15. CDR3 sequence (DNA): TGTGCCAGCAGCCGCCTTCGAGGACAGGGAATGGCTGGCTACACCTTC. Residues: CASSRLRGQGMAGYTF.

CDR3 nucleotides: TGTGCCAGTAGTACCTGGGGGGGCACTGAAGCTTTCTTT. It codes for CASSTWGGTEAFF. The V gene is TRBV19, the J gene TRBJ1-1, with a tentative D call TRBD1 (5 bases). CDR3 length: 13 amino acids. V lost 4 bases, J lost 4 bases, and 10 bases lay in between. Germline values: CDR1 LNHDA, CDR2 SQIVND (reference sequence). Combining the CDR3 with reference TRBV19 and TRBJ1-1 gives the whole variable domain DGGITQSPKYLFRKEGQNVTLSCEQNLNHDAMYWYRQDPGQGLRLIYYSQIVNDFQKGDIAEGYSVSREKKESFPLTVTSAQKNPTAFYLCASSTWGGTEAFFGQGTRLTVV.